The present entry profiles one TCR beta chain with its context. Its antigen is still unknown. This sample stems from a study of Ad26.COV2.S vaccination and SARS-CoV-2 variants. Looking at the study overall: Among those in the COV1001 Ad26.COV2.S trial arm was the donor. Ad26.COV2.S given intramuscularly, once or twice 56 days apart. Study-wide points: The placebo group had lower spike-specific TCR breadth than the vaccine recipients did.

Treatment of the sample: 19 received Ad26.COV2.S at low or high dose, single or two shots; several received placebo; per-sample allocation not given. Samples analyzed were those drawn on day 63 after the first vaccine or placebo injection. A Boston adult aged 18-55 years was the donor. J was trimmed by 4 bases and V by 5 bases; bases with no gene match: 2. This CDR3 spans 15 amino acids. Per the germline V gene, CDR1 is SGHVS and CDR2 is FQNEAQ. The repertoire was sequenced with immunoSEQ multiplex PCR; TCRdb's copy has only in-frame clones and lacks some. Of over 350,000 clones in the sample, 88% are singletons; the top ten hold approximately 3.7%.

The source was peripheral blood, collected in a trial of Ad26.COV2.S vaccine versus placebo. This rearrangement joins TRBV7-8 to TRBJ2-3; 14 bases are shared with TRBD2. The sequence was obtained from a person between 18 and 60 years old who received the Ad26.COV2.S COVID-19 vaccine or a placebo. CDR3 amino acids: CASSPGLAGADTQYF. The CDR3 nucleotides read TGTGCCAGCAGCCCGGGACTAGCGGGGGCAGATACGCAGTATTTT.